This T cell receptor beta chain was obtained from a study of beta chain features in type 1 diabetes (dated by TCRdb to the late 2010s). In terms of the full investigation: Mean age, gender distribution, total cell number and subset yield were not different between patients and healthy donors. The study compared TCRB repertoires of sorted circulating CD4+ T cell subsets between recently diagnosed type 1 diabetes patients and matched healthy donors. A total of just under 110,000,000 sorted cells were examined across all samples, and RNA yield correlated strongly with the number of cells per subset. Naive and central memory subsets were obtained from all 30 or so donors, but regulatory and stem cell-like memory subsets were isolated from only 8 patients and roughly 8 healthy donors. Study-wide conclusions, independent of this receptor: At VDJ recombination sites, patients with type 1 diabetes made fewer insertions and deleted more nucleotides, a pattern implying thymic rearrangement abnormalities. Because cDNA was sequenced instead of genomic DNA, highly expressing activated cells could be over-represented, though the groups showed no difference in activation or CD3 levels. Type 1 diabetes patients showed a moderate but significant shortening of TCRB CDR3 length in all four CD4+ subsets. Because small numbers of individuals were included in the HLA sub-analyses, any influence of HLA type on TCRB rearrangement was left unresolved. Naive, central memory and regulatory TCRB repertoires appeared to be more similar among patients than among healthy donors. Shorter templates might have been favored by PCR, but patient and control samples were amplified and corrected together, so both groups would have been affected equally by any skew.

The entire isolated RNA was reverse transcribed using the High Capacity cDNA Reverse Transcription Kit, and thus expressed TCRB transcripts were sequenced. Deep immunoSEQ sequencing was applied to naive, central memory and regulatory T cell samples, giving an average of about 3.8 million total reads per sample. After sorted cells were lysed in RLT buffer, RNA was extracted with DNase-treated RNeasy Micro or Mini kits, with the choice depending on cell number. To prevent cross-contamination, every cell subset was processed on its own, while patient and healthy donor samples were processed together. TCRB sequences were amplified from cDNA with the immunoSEQ multiplex PCR, producing 87-bp fragments spanning the CDR3 region. Amplicons were sequenced on the Illumina HiSeq platform. In the source study's methods: Synthetic template baselines were used to correct PCR bias computationally, reads within Hamming distance 2 were collapsed, and singletons that could not be merged were discarded. Reads were aligned to IMGT to assign V, D and J genes, CDR3 length, and insertions or deletions at six rearrangement sites. Within each subset, clonotype counts were normalized to sorted cell number, after which true diversity and Gini coefficients were computed with the tcR R package. The overlap coefficient, calculated on TCRB nucleotide sequences, was used to measure repertoire sharing. TCRdb stores this immuneACCESS table with in-frame sequences only. Part of the clones is absent; in the studies checked, under half of the shortfall reflects unresolved V genes, and no reason is known for the rest. V and J calls and clone size come straight from that table; D and trimming were deduced from the DNA. Across this sample there are fewer than 150,000 clones, with less than 9% seen only once. The ten largest clones add up to about 1.5% of the sample.

The CDR3 runs 13 amino acids, cysteine and phenylalanine included. The only DNA kept is the CDR3, 39 bases in frame from the first base. For CDR1 and CDR2, the germline V gene (reference sequence) lists LNHDA and SQIVND. A distance of 10 bases separates the germline ends of V and J, which lose 4 bases and 3 bases respectively. Each donor gave one peripheral blood draw, averaging roughly 120 mL, which was collected into heparinised tubes. Using a panel that included CD45RO, CCR7, CD25, CD127, CD95 and CD27, naive, central memory, regulatory and stem cell-like memory CD4+ T cells were sorted on a BD FACSAria II. All sorted populations exceeded 98% purity. PBMCs were isolated immediately by Lymphoprep density gradient centrifugation and stained directly without culture. Samples were stained and sorted in pairs, with one healthy donor and one patient per experiment, so that batch effects were minimized.

Worth noting for this clone: Its target antigen remains unknown. No clone much larger than this one lies a single base away; base qualities are absent.

Recombination joined TRBV19 with TRBJ2-7; TRBD1 might be the D gene, on 5 matching bases. The sample consisted of central memory CD4+ T cells from blood. The TCR sequence derives from a woman in her twenties or thirties in good health. The CDR3: CASSTRQLYEQYF. The DNA is TGTGCCAGTAGTACAAGACAGCTCTACGAGCAGTACTTC.